The 5 T cell receptor beta chains listed next were all sequenced from one sample in a study of blood T cell repertoires in COVID-19. Generated by immunoSEQ multiplex PCR, the TCRdb table keeps only in-frame clones and is missing some. The sample yields 25,000 to 40,000 clones, about 85% seen once. The sample consisted of peripheral blood. Receptor source: a human donor in a cohort sampled during active COVID-19.

This clone was counted once. CDR3 bases: TGTGCCAGCAGCCTCCTCAGGGTGGCGGCTGGTGTCTCCTACGAGCAGTACTTC. Its translation: CASSLLRVAAGVSYEQYF. The V call is TRBV7-9, the J call TRBJ2-7, with a possible D match to TRBD1 (5 bases). The CDR3 totals 18 residues. Germline V lookup: CDR1 SEHNR, CDR2 FQNEAQ (reference sequence). Trimming shortened V by 5 bases and J by 0 bases, and 23 bases separated the two germline ends.

The rearrangement joins TRBV11-2 to TRBJ2-7, with no clear D. With 2 bases removed from V and 0 bases from J, the gap between germline ends came to 14 bases. From germline, CDR1 is SGHAT and CDR2 FQNNGV. The CDR3 spans 16 residues. CDR3 residues: CASSLFGSASSYEQYF. In DNA, the CDR3 is TGTGCCAGCAGCTTATTCGGGTCGGCGAGCTCCTACGAGCAGTACTTC.

The chain uses TRBV7-3 and TRBJ2-7; the D gene is possibly TRBD1 (6 bases). V lost 5 bases and J lost 5, with 10 bases in between. The germline V gene encodes CDR1 SGHTA and CDR2 FQGTGA. The CDR3 length is 12 residues. CDR3: CASSLKGDEQYF. The CDR3 DNA sequence: TGTGCCAGCAGCCTAAAGGGGGACGAGCAGTACTTC. The full variable domain, with the rest looked up from reference TRBV7-3 and TRBJ2-7, is GAGVSQTPSNKVTEKGKYVELRCDPISGHTALYWYRQSLGQGPEFLIYFQGTGAADDSGLPNDRFFAVRPEGSVSTLKIQRTERGDSAVYLCASSLKGDEQYFGPGTRLTVT.

The rearrangement uses TRBV6-1 and TRBJ1-2; tentatively, D is TRBD1 (5 bases). The CDR3 has 16 residues. In germline, CDR1 is MNHNS, CDR2 SASEGT. Trimming removed 3 bases at V and 7 bases at J, with 21 bases between. DNA for the CDR3: TGTGCCAGCAGTGACCTACAAGGGGATAGAAGAGGTGGCTACACCTTC. Protein: CASSDLQGDRRGGYTF.

The chain joins TRBV5-1 to TRBJ2-1; perhaps TRBD2 as D (5 bases). The germline V gene has CDR1 SGHRS and CDR2 YFSETQ. Trimming removed 0 bases from V and 1 base from J, with 8 bases in between. This CDR3 has 15 amino acids. The CDR3 spells CASSLAPGSYNEQFF. CDR3 DNA: TGCGCCAGCAGCTTGGCCCCGGGGTCCTACAATGAGCAGTTCTTC.